This TCR beta chain is drawn from a study of shared clonotypes between healthy human individuals (dated by TCRdb to 2018 to 2020). With respect to the entire study: The cohort included a few men and two women between 18 and 49 years of age. For each donor, CD4 naive and CD4 memory were each run on three plates, CD8 naive on two plates, and CD8 memory on one plate. The study deeply sequenced blood TCR repertoires of five healthy adults to estimate repertoire size and the extent of clonotype sharing between individuals. To increase sequencing depth and limit assay-specific biases, TCR repertoire library preparation and sequencing were carried out by different laboratories using diverse techniques. Per donor, leukapheresis produced somewhere between about 0.9 and 9 billion PBMCs.

Reading from cysteine to phenylalanine, the CDR3 counts 14 amino acids. Only CDR3 DNA is held: 42 bases, read in frame from base 1. CDR1 and CDR2 (MNHEY, SVGAGI) derive from the germline V gene. V lost 0 bases and J lost 3 bases; the stretch between them is 9 bases long. As for this clone: Which antigen it targets is not known. No much larger clone is present one base from it, and per-base qualities are unavailable.

Using the deep immunoSEQ assay, TCR CDR3 regions were amplified from genomic DNA by multiplex PCR. For each cell subset, the extracted genomic DNA was distributed evenly across all wells of several immunoSEQ 96-well plates, and each plate served as one replicate. For sorted subsets, 200 to 250 ng genomic DNA, equal to 25,000 to 35,000 T cell genomes, was loaded into each replicate PCR. The purified libraries were quantified using a Qubit 3.0 fluorometer, sized with a Bioanalyzer 2100, and then quantified again using the KAPA Library Quantification kit. Each immunoSEQ 96-well plate was sequenced on its own single-read 150-cycle Illumina NextSeq 550 flow cell. The published analysis was carried out like this. Because only junctional sequences without quality scores were contained in the immunoSEQ output, filtering matching that applied to full-length reads could not be performed. To assign V/J genes and CDR3, sequences were annotated against IMGT germline references using PyIR, a Python wrapper for IgBLAST v1.9. Reads with weak V/J assignments (E-value above 1e-6), missing CDR3, stop codons, out-of-frame junctions, or ambiguous translated residues were removed. A V3J clonotype was defined by an identical inferred V gene, J gene, and CDR3 amino acid sequence. Percentage overlap between repertoires was computed as shared unique clonotypes divided by the size of the smaller repertoire. RTK rarefaction, the Chao1 estimator, and Recon v2.1 estimates of unobserved clonotypes were used to assess repertoire richness. For all TCRbeta clonotypes obtained by the gDNA method from a few donors, generation probabilities were computed with OLGA. TCRdb holds this immuneACCESS table with in-frame rearrangements only. Some clones are missing; in checked studies, unresolved V genes explain under half, and the rest has no known cause. The DNA was the basis for D and trimming; V, J and clone size are from that table. In this sample the table shows 2 million to 2.5 million clones, roughly 95% of which occur a single time. The leading ten clones occupy 0.13% of the sample.

Donors were healthy HIV-negative adults with no recently reported acute infections or vaccinations. Every donor was a Caucasian adult residing in Nashville, Tennessee, USA. CD4+ T cells were enriched by magnetic negative selection; naive cells were then positively selected on CD45RA, and the negative fraction formed the memory subset. After blood collection by leukapheresis, PBMCs were isolated using Ficoll-Histopaque density gradient centrifugation and then cryopreserved in the vapor phase of liquid nitrogen. Analytical flow cytometry was used to check the purity and quantity of each magnetically sorted T cell population. Each sorted fraction had its genomic DNA isolated and then quantified by UV absorbance on a Nanodrop 2000c. Study-wide conclusions, independent of this receptor: Across a handful of donors, about 5.2% of naive CD4, approximately 4% of naive CD8, 2.3% of memory CD4, and over 0.35% of memory CD8 clonotypes were shared. Even with the large sequencing depth, rarefaction of the sorted-subset datasets indicated that sequencing was incomplete. Clonotypes shared by all four sorted-subset donors showed higher generation probabilities than non-shared clonotypes. Sampling was limited to blood, and TCR repertoires in tissue likely differ from TCR repertoires in blood. Pairwise subsampling indicated that sequencing depth was expected to affect the degree of clonotype sharing among donors. Larger estimated clonotype richness was generally found for naive subsets than for memory subsets. The genetic and exposure-history diversity represented was limited by the small number of donors.

The rearrangement combines TRBV6-5 with TRBJ2-7, with no confidently assigned D gene. The receptor was derived from a man in his late teens or twenties in good health. Specimen: naive CD4+ T cells sorted from blood. This specimen's cell subset or site label, per the study, means: CD45RA+ positively selected. The CDR3 corresponds to CASSYSKQNYEQYF. The nucleotide sequence is TGTGCCAGCAGTTACTCCAAACAGAACTACGAGCAGTACTTC.